What follows describes a single T cell receptor beta chain. The data derive from a study of regulatory T cells in long-lasting Graves disease. Arm-PCR of CDR3 regions and iRepertoire HTBI primers were used to build TCR beta libraries. TCRdb passed the multiplex PCR reads through MiXCR, listing each CDR3 protein once. The sample includes hundreds of thousands of distinct CDR3 sequences, about 32% of them seen just once. V shed 6 bases, J shed 3 bases, and the junction held 4 bases outside the gene matches. The CDR3 runs 14 residues. Germline V gene lookup returns CDR1 MNHNS and CDR2 SASEGT. The time point was: persistent/refractory GD, antithyroid drugs over 5 years with positive TRAb. The TCR library was made from RNA that had been extracted from PBMCs in TRIzol.

The V call is TRBV6-1, the J call TRBJ1-5; 8 bases agree with TRBD1. This sequence originates from a female donor with Graves disease. The sample in question was peripheral blood mononuclear cells (PBMCs), obtained when the disease was refractory, from a patient treated with antithyroid drugs. CDR3 in DNA: TGTGCCAGCAGACCGCAGGGGGCCAATCAGCCCCAGCATTTT. Translating gives CASRPQGANQPQHF.